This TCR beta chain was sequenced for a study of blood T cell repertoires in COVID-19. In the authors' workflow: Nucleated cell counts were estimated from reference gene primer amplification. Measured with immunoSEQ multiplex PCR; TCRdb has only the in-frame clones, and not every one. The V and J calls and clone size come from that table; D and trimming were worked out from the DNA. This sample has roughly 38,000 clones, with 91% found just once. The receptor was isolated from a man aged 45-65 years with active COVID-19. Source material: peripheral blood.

CDR3 in amino acids: CASSQELRQGGGYTF. The CDR3 nucleotides are TGTGCCAGCAGCCAAGAACTGCGACAGGGCGGCGGCTACACCTTC. The V call is TRBV4-2, the J call TRBJ1-2; 7 bases align to TRBD1. The J segment lost 8 bases and the V segment lost 0 bases, leaving 9 bases of the junction unmatched. Germline CDR1 reads LGHNA; CDR2 reads YNFKEQ. The CDR3 loop spans 15 amino acids.